This T cell receptor (beta chain) originates from a study of OX40 agonist ivuxolimab in advanced cancers. In the study overall: Aged roughly 23 to 80 with a mean of about 60 years, they were about 83% male. Study-wide results and limits: At 0.1 to 3.0 mg/kg, CD4+ and CD8+ blood T cells expanded clonally by week 6.

Germline V lookup: CDR1 SGHNT, CDR2 YYREEE (reference sequence). The CDR3 sequence is 16 residues long. V gave up 3 bases and J gave up 7 bases; unmatched junction bases: 6. Anyone with autoimmune disease history or systemic immunosuppression was excluded. As for this clone: Its antigen is unknown.

The assay was immunoSEQ multiplex PCR, and TCRdb's table has in-frame clones only and misses some. Among 52,000 or so clones listed, approximately 87% were seen once. Source: CD4+ or CD8+ T cells sorted from blood, taken in a trial of the OX40 agonist ivuxolimab. This TCR derives from an adult with an advanced solid tumor such as melanoma, head and neck, liver or kidney cancer. The chain links TRBV5-4 to TRBJ2-1, with 14 bases lining up with TRBD2. The DNA for the CDR3 is TGTGCCAGCAGCTCTCGACTAGCGGGGGGGCCAAATGAGCAGTTCTTC. It yields the protein CASSSRLAGGPNEQFF.